The table lists the clone carrying this TCR beta chain with a few counts. Its specificity is unknown. A much bigger clone sits one base away, suggesting this may be a read error. This sample was included in a study of tumor and adjacent non-tumor tissue in lung cancer. The template was RNA from unsorted bulk tissue. The normal lung tissue was taken more than 3 cm from the tumor edge. The germline gives CDR1 SQVTM, CDR2 ANQGSEA. The CDR3 has 15 amino acids. A modified ARM-PCR protocol with three rounds of nested PCR amplified TCRbeta. TCRdb fed the multiplex PCR reads into MiXCR, producing one record per CDR3 protein. The repertoire has approximately 44,000 distinct CDR3 sequences, roughly 60% of them found once; the top ten carry under 60%. Whole-study results and caveats: Tumor repertoires had a smaller top 100 clone share than normal lung. Compared with tumor, normal lung showed significantly lower TCR diversity.

The rearrangement links TRBV29-1 to TRBJ2-1; 8 bases agree with TRBD1. The sequencing input was distant non-tumor lung tissue. The TCR originated in a man aged 50-60 years with non-small cell lung cancer. As DNA, the CDR3 is TGCGGCGTGGACTCCGGGACAGGTTTTGGCAATGAGCAGTTCTTC. Translation: CGVDSGTGFGNEQFF.